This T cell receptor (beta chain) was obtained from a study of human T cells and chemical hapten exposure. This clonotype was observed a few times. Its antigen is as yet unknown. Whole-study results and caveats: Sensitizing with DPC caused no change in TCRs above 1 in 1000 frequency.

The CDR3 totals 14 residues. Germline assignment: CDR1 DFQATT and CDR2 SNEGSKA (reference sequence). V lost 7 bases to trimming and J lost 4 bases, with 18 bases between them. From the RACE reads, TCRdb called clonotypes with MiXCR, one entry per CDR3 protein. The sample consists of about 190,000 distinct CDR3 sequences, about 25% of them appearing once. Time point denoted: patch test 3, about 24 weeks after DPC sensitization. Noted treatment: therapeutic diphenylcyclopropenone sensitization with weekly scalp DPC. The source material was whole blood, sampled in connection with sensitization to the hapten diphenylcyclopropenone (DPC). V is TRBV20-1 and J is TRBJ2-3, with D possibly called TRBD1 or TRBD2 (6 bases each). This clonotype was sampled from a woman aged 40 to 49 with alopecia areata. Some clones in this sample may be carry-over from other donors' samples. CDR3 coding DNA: TGCAGTGTGCCGGGGGCCCCAGCGGCAGATACGCAGTATTTT. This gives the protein CSVPGAPAADTQYF.